This TCR beta chain was identified in a study of T cell responses to AZD1222 COVID-19 vaccine. Findings and limits, study-wide: The study sampled repertoires only after the peak T cell response. Epitopes outside B.1.351 and B.1.1.7 mutated regions reportedly drew nearly half of spike TCRs.

Trimming took 4 bases from V and 3 from J; bases not matched to a gene: 9. From germline, CDR1 is SGHAT and CDR2 FQNNGV. The CDR3 is 17 residues long. Clones were sequenced by immunoSEQ multiplex PCR, and TCRdb holds only the in-frame ones, with some missing. This table holds 85,000 to 90,000 clones, around 91% found once. With respect to this clone: Its antigen is unknown.

This TCR derives from an adult in good health. This chain joins TRBV11-2 and TRBJ2-7; 13 bases line up with TRBD2. Sequenced here: peripheral blood, sampled on day 0 of MenACWY control vaccination. In DNA form, the CDR3 reads TGTGCCAGCAGCTCCTGGACTAGCGGGAGTAGGTTCTACGAGCAGTACTTC. It encodes CASSSWTSGSRFYEQYF.